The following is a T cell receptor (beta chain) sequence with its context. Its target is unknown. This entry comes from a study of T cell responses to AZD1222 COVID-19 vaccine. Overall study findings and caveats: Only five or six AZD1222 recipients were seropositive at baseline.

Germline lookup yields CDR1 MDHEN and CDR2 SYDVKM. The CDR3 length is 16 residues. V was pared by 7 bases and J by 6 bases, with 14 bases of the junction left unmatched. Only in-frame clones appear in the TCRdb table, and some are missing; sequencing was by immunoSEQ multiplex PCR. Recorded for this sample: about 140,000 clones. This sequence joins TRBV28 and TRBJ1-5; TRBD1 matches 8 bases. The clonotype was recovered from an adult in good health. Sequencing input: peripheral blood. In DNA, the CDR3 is TGTGCCAGCACCATGAGGGCAGGGGGCGTCGGTCAGCCCCAGCATTTT. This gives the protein CASTMRAGGVGQPQHF.